The 12 T cell receptor beta chains presented below share a single source sample, sequenced in a study of identifying expanded T cells in peripheral blood. Clones were read by immunoSEQ multiplex PCR, and TCRdb kept only the in-frame ones, dropping some. The sample lists about 100,000 clones; 80% to 90% were seen once. The sample consisted of blood. Receptors originate from a person aged 18-69 years in good health.

The chain uses TRBV4-1 and TRBJ2-7; D gene ambiguous. The CDR3 totals 14 residues. Trimming took off 4 bases at V and 6 bases at J, with 16 bases between the two ends. Germline CDR1 reads MGHRA; CDR2 reads YSYEKL. CDR3 nucleotides: TGCGCCAGCAGCCCTAACACCTTGAGCACCGAGCAGTACTTC. Translation: CASSPNTLSTEQYF.

This rearrangement joins TRBV7-9 to TRBJ2-5; 7 bases line up with TRBD2. CDR3 length: 15 residues. Germline V lookup: CDR1 SEHNR, CDR2 FQNEAQ (reference sequence). V shed 5 bases and J 4 bases; nucleotides not matched to a gene: 10. The CDR3 sequence is CASSRSSGGGETQYF. Written as DNA, the CDR3 is TGTGCCAGCAGCCGCTCTAGCGGCGGGGGAGAGACCCAGTACTTC.

V gene TRBV19 combines with J gene TRBJ1-6; 9 positions agree with TRBD1. CDR1 LNHDA and CDR2 SQIVND come from the germline V gene (reference sequence). J gave up 8 bases and V 6 bases, and 5 bases lay outside the gene matches. The CDR3 length is 14 residues. The CDR3 DNA sequence: TGTGCCAGTAGCAACAGGGGGCCGGATTCACCCCTCCACTTT. This encodes CASSNRGPDSPLHF.

The V and J genes are TRBV18 and TRBJ1-2, with 12 nucleotides matching TRBD1. The germline V gene has CDR1 KGHSH and CDR2 LQKENI. The V gene end was trimmed by 3 bases and the J gene end by 2 bases; junction bases not matched to a gene: 7. The CDR3 is 17 residues long. The CDR3 region has the DNA TGTGCCAGCTCACCCCCGACCGGGACAGGGGGCAACTATGGCTACACCTTC. Encoded protein: CASSPPTGTGGNYGYTF.

V is TRBV5-1 and J is TRBJ2-1; TRBD2 matches at 10 bases. The junction had 8 bases not matched to a gene; V was cut back by 1 base and J by 7 bases. The CDR3 consists of 16 residues. Germline V CDR1 and CDR2: SGHRS, YFSETQ. The CDR3 nucleotides read TGCGCCAGCAGCTTGCTTCTGAGCGGGGGGGCGAATGAGCAGTTCTTC. Protein product: CASSLLLSGGANEQFF.

The V and J genes are TRBV9 and TRBJ1-6; D is possibly TRBD1 (5 bases). Trimming left V 0 bases short and J 7 bases short, with 11 bases between. The CDR3 contains 15 residues. Looked up from germline, CDR1 is SGDLS and CDR2 is YYNGEE. The CDR3 loop is CASSVEPGRNSPLHF. CDR3 sequence (DNA): TGTGCCAGCAGCGTAGAACCAGGGAGGAATTCACCCCTCCACTTT.

The chain employs TRBV6-1 and TRBJ1-5, with D hard to call. Looked up from germline, CDR1 is MNHNS and CDR2 is SASEGT. The CDR3 runs 21 residues. Trimming took 1 base from V and 0 from J, leaving 25 bases between them. The CDR3 sequence: CASSEGQALIFDVHSNQPQHF. The CDR3 region has the DNA TGTGCCAGCAGTGAAGGACAAGCCTTAATTTTCGACGTTCATAGCAATCAGCCCCAGCATTTT.

J is TRBJ1-2 and V is TRBV5-1, with TRBD1 as a possible D gene (5 bases). The CDR3 covers 16 residues. Germline V gives CDR1 SGHRS, CDR2 YFSETQ. Trimming left V 0 bases short and J 1 base short, with 13 bases between. CDR3 protein: CASSLGRQINNYGYTF. CDR3 DNA sequence: TGCGCCAGCAGCTTGGGGCGACAGATTAATAACTATGGCTACACCTTC.

The chain couples TRBV4-1 to TRBJ1-5; D might be TRBD1 (6 bases). V was trimmed by 3 bases and J by 6 bases, leaving 18 bases between them. The CDR3 is 16 residues long. The germline V gene has CDR1 MGHRA and CDR2 YSYEKL. DNA for the CDR3: TGCGCCAGCAGCCAGGAAAGGACAGCCGCAATTCAGCCCCAGCATTTT. Translation gives CASSQERTAAIQPQHF.

The V gene is TRBV7-6, the J gene TRBJ2-3; 11 bases map to TRBD2. The length of the CDR3 is 17 residues. Germline loops: CDR1 SGHVS, CDR2 FNYEAQ. V lost 4 bases and J lost 6; bases outside the gene matches: 12. DNA of the CDR3: TGTGCCAGCAGCTCCATGAGTCTAGCGGGGGGTCACGATACGCAGTATTTT. Encoded protein: CASSSMSLAGGHDTQYF. The complete variable domain, with remaining parts taken from reference TRBV7-6 and TRBJ2-3, reads GAGVSQSPRYKVTKRGQDVALRCDPISGHVSLYWYRQALGQGPEFLTYFNYEAQQDKSGLPNDRFSAERPEGSISTLTIQRTEQRDSAMYRCASSSMSLAGGHDTQYFGPGTRLTVL.

Only a few counts were recorded for this clone. This chain uses TRBV10-3 with TRBJ1-5, with TRBD1 identical over 7 bases. The germline CDR1 and CDR2 sequences are ENHRY and SYGVKD. V shed 6 bases, J shed 4 bases, and the junction held 9 bases outside the gene matches. This CDR3 is built from 15 residues. The CDR3 nucleotides are TGTGCCATCAGCGGGACAGTCAAGGGTAATCAGCCCCAGCATTTT. The encoded protein is CAISGTVKGNQPQHF.

This sequence joins TRBV10-2 and TRBJ2-3, with D maybe TRBD2 (7 bases). The CDR3 extends over 13 amino acids. Between the trimmed V and J ends, which lost 6 bases and 7 bases, there was a span of 14 bases. Per the germline V gene, CDR1 is WSHSY and CDR2 is SAAADI. The CDR3 DNA sequence: TGCGCCAGCAGGGAGGGGGGGCGATATACGCAGTATTTT. It specifies CASREGGRYTQYF.